The T cell receptor beta chain under discussion was sequenced for a study of Ad26.COV2.S vaccination and SARS-CoV-2 variants. Sequencing was performed with immunoSEQ multiplex PCR; in TCRdb, only in-frame clones are kept and a portion is missing. The sample holds a few hundred thousand clones; about nine tenths are singletons and the top ten take around 1.8%. The V segment lost 0 bases and the J segment 2 bases; nucleotides outside the gene matches: 4. The CDR3 has 16 amino acids. Germline V gives CDR1 LGHNA, CDR2 YSLEER. Noted treatment: 19 received Ad26.COV2.S at low or high dose, single or two shots; 5 received placebo; per-sample allocation not given. Sampling took place 63 days after the first vaccine or placebo injection.

The specimen comprised peripheral blood, sampled in a trial of Ad26.COV2.S vaccine versus placebo. The source is a person aged 18 to 59 who received the Ad26.COV2.S COVID-19 vaccine or a placebo. The chain has TRBV4-3 and TRBJ2-1, with 7 nucleotides matching TRBD2. The CDR3 here is CASSQDLLAAYNEQFF. The CDR3 DNA sequence: TGCGCCAGCAGCCAAGATCTGCTAGCGGCCTACAATGAGCAGTTCTTC.